A single sample gave rise to the 3 T cell receptor beta chains below, sequenced in a study of shared clonotypes between healthy human individuals. The protocol was immunoSEQ multiplex PCR, while the TCRdb copy is restricted to in-frame clones and leaves out a portion. The sample carries 650,000 to 700,000 clones, about 90% recorded once. Specimen: memory CD8+ T cells from PBMCs. Subset indicated: CD45RO+ cells pooled with CCR7-negative TemRA cells. The receptors derive from a man aged 18 to 35 in good health. Some clones in this sample may be carry-over from other donors' samples.

This chain links TRBV5-4 with TRBJ2-7; 8 bases are a match to TRBD1. CDR3 length: 15 residues. The germline gives CDR1 SGHNT, CDR2 YYREEE (reference sequence). The trim removed 3 bases at V and 3 bases at J, leaving 8 bases unmatched. CDR3 in amino acids: CASSWGKDRGYEQYF. Written as DNA, the CDR3 is TGTGCCAGCAGCTGGGGGAAAGACAGGGGCTACGAGCAGTACTTC.

The chain carries TRBV9 and TRBJ2-7; TRBD1 matches 7 bases. With V trimmed by 3 bases and J by 0 bases, 3 bases remained unmatched. There are 14 residues in the CDR3. Germline CDR1 is SGDLS and CDR2 is YYNGEE. CDR3 amino acids: CASSGGQYSYEQYF. The CDR3 nucleotides read TGTGCCAGCAGCGGGGGACAGTACTCCTACGAGCAGTACTTC.

The J gene is TRBJ2-2, the V gene TRBV9, with 7 bases identical to TRBD2. This CDR3 is 17 amino acids long. J lost 0 bases, V lost 6 bases, and 11 bases had no gene match. Germline V gene sequence: CDR1 SGDLS, CDR2 YYNGEE. The CDR3 loop reads CASNHPSAGANTGELFF. The CDR3 DNA reads TGTGCCAGCAACCACCCCTCGGCGGGAGCGAACACCGGGGAGCTGTTTTTT.